A selection of T cell receptor beta chains follows, all from one sample in a study of CD8 T cells in ankylosing spondylitis. TCRdb re-called the 5' RACE reads through MiXCR, storing one row per CDR3 protein. The table shows roughly 150,000 distinct CDR3 sequences, with under 35% occurring only once. The sequenced sample consisted of synovial fluid, either unsorted or a sorted T cell fraction (not recorded which). These receptors were collected from a male donor with ankylosing spondylitis. The CDR3 runs from the conserved cysteine through the conserved F or W. D genes are given only for firm matches. The size of a clone is reported for some rows only, either as once, few or many, or as a class for expanded clones.

CDR3 protein	CDR3 DNA	J gene	clone size	V gene	D gene
CASRVDRYNEQFF	TGTGCCAGCAGGGTGGACAGATACAATGAGCAGTTCTTC	TRBJ2-1	-	TRBV7-2	-
CASSQQTGTEQYF	TGTGCCAGCAGCCAACAGACGGGGACCGAACAGTACTTC	TRBJ2-4	-	TRBV7-3	-
CASSNRGDNQPQHF	TGTGCCAGCAGCAACAGGGGGGACAATCAGCCCCAGCATTTT	TRBJ1-5	-	TRBV2	TRBD1
CSTGGGETQYF	TGCAGTACAGGAGGCGGGGAGACCCAGTACTTC	TRBJ2-5	-	TRBV20-1	-
CASSLTSWPGEAQYF	TGCGCCAGCAGCTTGACTAGCTGGCCGGGGGAGGCGCAGTATTTT	TRBJ2-3	many	TRBV5-1	-
CASSLQGGTGELFF	TGTGCCAGCAGTTTACAGGGTGGGACCGGGGAGCTGTTTTTT	TRBJ2-2	-	TRBV6-5	-
CASSLRQGVQPQHF	TGTGCCAGCAGTCTACGACAGGGGGTCCAGCCCCAGCATTTT	TRBJ1-5	-	TRBV12-3/TRBV12-4	TRBD1
CASSFNRVGNTEAFF	TGCGCCAGCAGCTTCAACAGGGTGGGGAACACTGAAGCTTTCTTT	TRBJ1-1	few	TRBV5-1	-
CASSLASGVQYQETQYF	TGCGCCAGCAGCTTGGCTAGCGGGGTACAGTACCAAGAGACCCAGTACTTC	TRBJ2-5	-	TRBV5-1	TRBD2
CATSDRRGADYGYTF	TGTGCCACCAGCGACCGTAGGGGGGCTGACTATGGCTACACCTTC	TRBJ1-2	few	TRBV15	-
CASSKVGLAGEETQYF	TGCGCCAGCAGCAAGGTAGGCCTAGCGGGAGAAGAGACCCAGTACTTC	TRBJ2-5	few	TRBV5-1	TRBD2
CASSLAPTGGSTGELFF	TGTGCCAGCAGCTTAGCGCCGACGGGGGGAAGTACTGGGGAGCTGTTTTTT	TRBJ2-2	-	TRBV7-2	TRBD2
CASSLRGGGYEQYF	TGTGCCAGCAGTTTACGGGGCGGCGGCTACGAGCAGTACTTC	TRBJ2-7	few	TRBV12-3/TRBV12-4	-
CASSYGVGWNTQYF	TGTGCCAGCAGTTATGGAGTGGGATGGAATACGCAGTATTTT	TRBJ2-3	-	TRBV12-3/TRBV12-4	-
CASSVDGGLAAPLHF	TGTGCCAGCAGCGTAGATGGGGGGCTGGCTGCACCCCTCCACTTT	TRBJ1-6	few	TRBV9	-
CASSLSSSGANVLTF	TGTGCCAGCAGTTTATCAAGCTCTGGGGCCAACGTCCTGACTTTC	TRBJ2-6	few	TRBV27	-
CASSHPDRDRPHREQFF	TGCGCCAGCAGCCACCCGGACCGGGACAGGCCCCACCGTGAGCAGTTCTTC	TRBJ2-1	once	TRBV4-1	TRBD1
CASSLGFYYEQYF	TGTGCCAGCAGCTTAGGGTTTTACTACGAGCAGTACTTC	TRBJ2-7	few	TRBV11-2	-
CASSQLTTYYSGANVLTF	TGTGCCAGCAGCCAATTGACAACTTACTATTCTGGGGCCAACGTCCTGACTTTC	TRBJ2-6	many	TRBV5-7	-
CATSRGGVNTGELFF	TGTGCCACCAGCAGAGGAGGGGTAAACACCGGGGAGCTGTTTTTT	TRBJ2-2	-	TRBV15	-
CSVERGSGVNNEQFF	TGCAGCGTTGAGCGCGGGAGCGGGGTAAACAATGAGCAGTTCTTC	TRBJ2-1	-	TRBV29-1	TRBD2
CASSQAPELESYNEQFF	TGCGCCAGCAGCCAAGCCCCGGAGCTAGAATCCTACAATGAGCAGTTCTTC	TRBJ2-1	once	TRBV4-1	-
CATRTTGGSSTDTQYF	TGTGCCACCCGGACGACAGGGGGCTCGAGCACAGATACGCAGTATTTT	TRBJ2-3	many	TRBV28	TRBD1
CASSPAVTSGTNEKLFF	TGTGCCAGCAGTCCGGCGGTCACAAGTGGAACTAATGAAAAACTGTTTTTT	TRBJ1-4	-	TRBV28	-
CASSPRPDSGAFF	TGTGCCAGCAGCCCTCGGCCAGATTCGGGAGCTTTCTTT	TRBJ1-1	-	TRBV3-1	-
CASSLGGPYTF	TGTGCCAGCAGTTTGGGGGGACCCTACACCTTC	TRBJ1-2	-	TRBV12-3/TRBV12-4	-
CASSRTGDTGELFF	TGTGCCAGCAGCAGGACAGGGGATACCGGGGAGCTGTTTTTT	TRBJ2-2	-	TRBV6-2/TRBV6-3	TRBD1
CSAQDHYEQYF	TGCAGTGCTCAGGACCACTACGAGCAGTACTTC	TRBJ2-7	few	TRBV20-1	-
CASSSTARPYNEQFF	TGTGCCAGCAGCTCGACTGCGCGCCCCTACAATGAGCAGTTCTTC	TRBJ2-1	-	TRBV7-2	-
CASSSGTGLETQYF	TGTGCCAGCAGCTCCGGGACAGGGTTGGAGACCCAGTACTTC	TRBJ2-5	-	TRBV7-2	TRBD1
CASSLRTSFHEQYF	TGTGCCAGCAGCCTTAGGACTAGTTTCCACGAGCAGTACTTC	TRBJ2-7	-	TRBV7-8	TRBD2
CSARAGGGQGFYGYTF	TGCAGTGCTAGAGCGGGGGGCGGACAGGGGTTCTATGGCTACACCTTC	TRBJ1-2	few	TRBV20-1	TRBD1
CASSPLGQGRRNTEAFF	TGCGCCAGCAGCCCCCTTGGACAGGGGAGGAGGAACACTGAAGCTTTCTTT	TRBJ1-1	few	TRBV5-1	TRBD1
CASSLQGTKTEAFF	TGTGCCAGCAGTTTGCAAGGGACGAAGACTGAAGCTTTCTTT	TRBJ1-1	-	TRBV27	-